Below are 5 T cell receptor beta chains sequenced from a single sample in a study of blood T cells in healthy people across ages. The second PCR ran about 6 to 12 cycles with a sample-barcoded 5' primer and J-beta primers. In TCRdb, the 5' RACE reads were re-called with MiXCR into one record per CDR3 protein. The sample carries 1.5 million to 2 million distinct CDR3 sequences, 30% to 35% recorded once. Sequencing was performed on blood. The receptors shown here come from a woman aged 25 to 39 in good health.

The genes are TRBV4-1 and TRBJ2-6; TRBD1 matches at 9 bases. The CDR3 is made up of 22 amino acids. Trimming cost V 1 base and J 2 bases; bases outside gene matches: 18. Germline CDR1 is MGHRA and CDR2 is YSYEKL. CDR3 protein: CASSQVTLQGARGSAGANVLTF. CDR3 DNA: TGCGCCAGCAGCCAAGTTACCCTACAGGGGGCGAGAGGCTCCGCTGGGGCCAACGTCCTGACTTTC.

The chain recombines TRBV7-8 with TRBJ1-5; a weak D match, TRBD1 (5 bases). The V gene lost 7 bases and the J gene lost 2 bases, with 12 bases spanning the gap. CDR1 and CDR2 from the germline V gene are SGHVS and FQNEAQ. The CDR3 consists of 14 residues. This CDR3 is CASKPDSGNQPQHF. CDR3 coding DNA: TGTGCCAGCAAACCAGACAGTGGCAATCAGCCCCAGCATTTT.

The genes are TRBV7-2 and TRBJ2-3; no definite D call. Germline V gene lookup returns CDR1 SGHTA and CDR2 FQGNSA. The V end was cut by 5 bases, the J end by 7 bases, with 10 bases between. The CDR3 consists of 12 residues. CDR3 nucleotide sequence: TGTGCCAGCAGCCACCTTTCCAATACGCAGTATTTT. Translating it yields CASSHLSNTQYF.

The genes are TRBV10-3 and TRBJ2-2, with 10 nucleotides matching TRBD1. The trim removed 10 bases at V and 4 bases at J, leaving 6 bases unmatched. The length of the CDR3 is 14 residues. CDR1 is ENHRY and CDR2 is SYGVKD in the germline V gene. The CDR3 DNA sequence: TGTGCCAACTCGCGGGACAGGGGCACCGGGGAGCTGTTTTTT. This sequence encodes CANSRDRGTGELFF.

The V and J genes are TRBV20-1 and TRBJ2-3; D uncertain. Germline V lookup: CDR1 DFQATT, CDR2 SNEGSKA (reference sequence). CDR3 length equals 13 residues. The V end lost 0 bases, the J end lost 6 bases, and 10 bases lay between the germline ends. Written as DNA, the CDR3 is TGCAGTGCTAGAGATCCCGTAGGGGATACGCAGTATTTT. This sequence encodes CSARDPVGDTQYF.